Here is one TCR beta chain with its context. This record comes from a study of blood T cell repertoires in COVID-19. Looking at the study overall: Some COVID-19 samples were acute and others convalescent; all came from the United States, Italy and Spain. T cells, B-cell-depleted T cells, or PBMCs supplied cDNA or gDNA.

The table came from immunoSEQ multiplex PCR; TCRdb's copy has only in-frame clones and leaves some out. The sample consists of 100,000 or so clones, around 87% of them appearing once. Germline trimming cut 2 bases from V and 6 bases from J; bases unmatched to any gene: 8. This CDR3 comprises 16 residues. Germline V gene lookup returns CDR1 LNHNV and CDR2 YYDKDF (reference sequence). J is TRBJ2-3 and V is TRBV15; TRBD1 aligns across 10 bases. The sequencing sample was made of peripheral blood. This receptor was identified in a human donor in a cohort sampled during active COVID-19. This CDR3 reads CATSRTRDRGGDTQYF. The CDR3 DNA follows: TGTGCCACCAGCAGAACTAGGGACAGGGGAGGCGATACGCAGTATTTT.